These 22 T cell receptor beta chains were all obtained from the same sample, sequenced in a study of T cell changes during pregnancy in multiple sclerosis. Generated by immunoSEQ multiplex PCR, the TCRdb table keeps only in-frame clones and is missing some. The sample lists tens of thousands of clones, approximately 92% occurring once. The source material was peripheral blood, sampled in the third trimester of pregnancy. The receptors were sampled from a female donor with multiple sclerosis, enrolled in a pregnancy study.

This clone is a singleton in its sample. The rearrangement joins TRBV9 to TRBJ1-1; D is unclear. This CDR3 comprises 15 residues. V gave up 0 bases and J gave up 1 base, with 10 bases separating them. CDR1 SGDLS and CDR2 YYNGEE come from the germline V gene. The CDR3: CASSVGASSNTEAFF. CDR3 nucleotide sequence: TGTGCCAGCAGCGTAGGTGCCAGTTCGAACACTGAAGCTTTCTTT. Filled out from reference TRBV9 and TRBJ1-1, the complete variable domain reads DSGVTQTPKHLITATGQRVTLRCSPRSGDLSVYWYQQSLDQGLQFLIQYYNGEERAKGNILERFSAQQFPDLHSELNLSSLELGDSALYFCASSVGASSNTEAFFGQGTRLTVV.

This clone has just one count. The V and J genes are TRBV18 and TRBJ2-3; D is possibly TRBD1 (5 bases). This CDR3 is 16 amino acids long. The germline V and J ends were trimmed by 6 bases and 1 base, with 17 bases remaining between them. The germline V gene encodes CDR1 KGHSH and CDR2 LQKENI. The CDR3 region has the DNA TGTGCCAGCTCTCAAGATAGGGGAATGGGCACAGATACGCAGTATTTT. It specifies CASSQDRGMGTDTQYF.

This clone occurred a few times. The chain combines TRBV13 with TRBJ1-1; tentative D call: TRBD1 (6 bases). Germline CDR1 reads PRHDT; CDR2 reads FYEKMQ (reference sequence). The CDR3 length is 13 residues. The V gene lost 6 bases and the J gene lost 1 base, with 9 bases spanning the gap. This CDR3 reads CASRARGNTEAFF. CDR3 nucleotide sequence: TGTGCCAGCAGGGCCAGGGGGAACACTGAAGCTTTCTTT.

The chain employs TRBV15 and TRBJ2-3; D is possibly TRBD1 (6 bases). The germline V gene has CDR1 LNHNV and CDR2 YYDKDF (reference sequence). This CDR3 spans 16 amino acids. V lost 1 base and J lost 1, with 12 bases in between. In DNA form, the CDR3 reads TGTGCCACCAGCAGAGCAAACAGGGTGGGCACAGATACGCAGTATTTT. It codes for CATSRANRVGTDTQYF.

This chain uses TRBV19 with TRBJ2-7; D gene unclear. The V end was cut by 3 bases, the J end by 2 bases, with 11 bases between. Germline V lookup: CDR1 LNHDA, CDR2 SQIVND (reference sequence). The CDR3 spans 14 residues. The chain's CDR3 is CASSIEIATYEQYF. CDR3 DNA sequence: TGTGCCAGTAGTATCGAAATTGCGACCTACGAGCAGTACTTC.

The rearrangement links TRBV6-1 to TRBJ1-1, with 9 bases fitting TRBD1. The V segment lost 7 bases and the J segment 3 bases; nucleotides outside the gene matches: 6. CDR3 length: 14 residues. Germline lookup yields CDR1 MNHNS and CDR2 SASEGT. CDR3 coding DNA: TGTGCCAGCACCAGGGACAGGGCTTACACTGAAGCTTTCTTT. Amino acid sequence: CASTRDRAYTEAFF.

The chain has TRBV13 and TRBJ2-7; the match to TRBD1 covers 9 bases. CDR1 PRHDT and CDR2 FYEKMQ come from the germline V gene (reference sequence). The CDR3 length is 15 residues. With V trimmed by 2 bases and J by 5 bases, 7 bases remained unmatched. The CDR3: CASSLTGTGRDEQYF. The CDR3 bases are TGTGCCAGCAGCTTAACCGGGACAGGGAGGGACGAGCAGTACTTC.

The chain links TRBV5-6 to TRBJ2-3; tentatively, D is TRBD1 (6 bases). Germline lookup yields CDR1 SGHDT and CDR2 YYEEEE. The CDR3 has 13 residues. V shed 3 bases and J shed 3 bases, with 8 bases lying between them. DNA for the CDR3: TGTGCCAGCAGCTCCAGGGGTACAGATACGCAGTATTTT. Protein: CASSSRGTDTQYF.

V and J are TRBV5-1 and TRBJ2-1; 9 bases match TRBD2. Germline values: CDR1 SGHRS, CDR2 YFSETQ. With V trimmed by 1 base and J by 5 bases, 10 bases remained unmatched. The CDR3 spans 17 residues. CDR3 amino acids: CASSLIRGLAFHNEQFF. The DNA of the CDR3 is TGCGCCAGCAGCTTGATACGGGGACTAGCATTTCACAATGAGCAGTTCTTC.

This clone was observed a single time. The chain joins TRBV9 to TRBJ1-3; possible D gene TRBD1, 5 bases. In germline, CDR1 is SGDLS, CDR2 YYNGEE. Trimming took 7 bases from V and 0 from J, leaving 23 bases between them. CDR3 length: 18 residues. The CDR3 is CASSGGPSTAYSGNTIYF. CDR3 coding DNA: TGTGCCAGCTCGGGCGGTCCCTCGACAGCCTACTCTGGAAACACCATATATTTT.

The chain links TRBV6-1 to TRBJ1-5; D gene unclear. Trimming cost V 5 bases and J 7 bases, with 18 bases left between them. Looked up from germline, CDR1 is MNHNS and CDR2 is SASEGT. This CDR3 is built from 15 residues. This chain's CDR3 is CASSPPGGWSQPQHF. Written as DNA, the CDR3 is TGTGCCAGCAGTCCGCCGGGAGGGTGGAGCCAGCCCCAGCATTTT.

The V gene is TRBV18, the J gene TRBJ2-2, with 13 bases identical to TRBD2. The V segment lost 4 bases and the J segment 0 bases; nucleotides outside the gene matches: 8. Germline CDR1 reads KGHSH; CDR2 reads LQKENI. This CDR3 has 19 amino acids. The CDR3: CASSRRGLAGEANTGELFF. The CDR3 DNA is TGTGCCAGCTCACGACGAGGACTAGCGGGAGAAGCGAACACCGGGGAGCTGTTTTTT.

V gene TRBV10-2 combines with J gene TRBJ2-7, with 13 positions matching TRBD2. Losses at the gene ends were 3 bases for V and 3 bases for J; bases not matched to a gene: 11. Germline CDR1 and CDR2: WSHSY and SAAADI. This CDR3 has 18 amino acids. In nucleotides, the CDR3 is TGCGCCAGCAGTGAATTAGGACTAGCGGGAGCCACTTTCTACGAGCAGTACTTC. It encodes CASSELGLAGATFYEQYF.

The sample holds one count of this clone. The rearrangement joins TRBV28 to TRBJ1-1; 8 bases are a match to TRBD1. The CDR3 runs 15 residues. Germline V CDR1 and CDR2: MDHEN, SYDVKM. Trimming removed 6 bases from V and 5 bases from J; junction bases left unmatched: 11. The CDR3 DNA sequence: TGTGCCAGCAGCAGCCCCGGACAGGGAGGGACTGAAGCTTTCTTT. It codes for CASSSPGQGGTEAFF.

Note on this clone: At one end the junction does not follow the germline gene, possibly because of a read error. The rearrangement uses TRBV7-7 and TRBJ2-7; D ambiguous. From germline, CDR1 is SSHAT and CDR2 FNYEAQ (reference sequence). The CDR3 is 15 residues long. The chain's CDR3 is CASSLGHPSSYEQYF. CDR3 in DNA: TGTGCTAGCAGCTTAGGGCACCCTAGCTCCTACGAGCAGTACTTC.

V and J are TRBV9 and TRBJ2-2; 10 bases are a match to TRBD2. Trimming at V came to 0 bases and at J to 5 bases, leaving 1 base not matched to a gene. This CDR3 region has 15 residues. Per germline, CDR1 SGDLS and CDR2 YYNGEE. The CDR3 DNA sequence: TGTGCCAGCAGCGTAGGTAGCGGGAGGACCGGGGAGCTGTTTTTT. Protein: CASSVGSGRTGELFF.

The chain employs TRBV7-9 and TRBJ1-4; 7 nucleotides line up with TRBD1. The CDR3 has 14 residues. The V gene end was trimmed by 6 bases and the J gene end by 5 bases; junction bases not matched to a gene: 6. Germline lookup yields CDR1 SEHNR and CDR2 FQNEAQ (reference sequence). The CDR3 nucleotides are TGTGCCAGCAGTCGGGACAGACAAAATGAAAAACTGTTTTTT. It translates to CASSRDRQNEKLFF.

Note on this clone: Mismatch with germline at one junction end may stem from a read error. This chain connects TRBV6-1 to TRBJ2-7; tentatively, D is TRBD2 (6 bases). The germline V gene has CDR1 MNHNS and CDR2 SASEGT. This CDR3 comprises 14 residues. The CDR3 nucleotides read TGTGCCAGCAGCGAAGAGGGACTCCCCTGCGAGCAGTACTTC. This sequence encodes CASSEEGLPCEQYF.

V gene TRBV5-4 combines with J gene TRBJ2-1; 14 nucleotides line up with TRBD2. CDR1 and CDR2 (germline): SGHNT, YYREEE (reference sequence). Unmatched junction bases numbered 12, after V lost 4 bases and J lost 0 bases. The CDR3 is 20 residues long. The CDR3 reads CASSRMTSGRAIPSYNEQFF. CDR3 bases: TGTGCCAGCAGCCGAATGACTAGCGGGAGGGCCATCCCCTCCTACAATGAGCAGTTCTTC.

This clone appeared a single time. The V and J genes are TRBV19 and TRBJ2-5; 7 nucleotides align to TRBD2. J lost 2 bases, V lost 4 bases, and 7 bases had no gene match. The CDR3 runs 15 residues. CDR1 LNHDA and CDR2 SQIVND come from the germline V gene (reference sequence). CDR3 region: CASSSRGGGQETQYF. The CDR3 coding sequence is TGTGCCAGTAGTAGCCGAGGCGGGGGTCAAGAGACCCAGTACTTC.

The V gene is TRBV6-4, the J gene TRBJ1-1, with no clear D. V gave up 6 bases and J gave up 4 bases, with 12 bases separating them. Germline CDR1 and CDR2: MRHNA and SNTAGT. The CDR3 extends over 13 amino acids. The CDR3 coding sequence is TGTGCCAGCAGGGCGACGGGGAGCACTGAAGCTTTCTTT. This sequence encodes CASRATGSTEAFF.

The gene calls are TRBV18 and TRBJ2-3; tentative D call: TRBD1 (5 bases). This CDR3 is built from 15 residues. V was shortened by 1 base and J by 0 bases, with 8 bases between the two germline ends. Germline CDR1 KGHSH, CDR2 LQKENI. In nucleotides, the CDR3 is TGTGCCAGCTCACCACAGACAGCTAGCACAGATACGCAGTATTTT. Translation: CASSPQTASTDTQYF.